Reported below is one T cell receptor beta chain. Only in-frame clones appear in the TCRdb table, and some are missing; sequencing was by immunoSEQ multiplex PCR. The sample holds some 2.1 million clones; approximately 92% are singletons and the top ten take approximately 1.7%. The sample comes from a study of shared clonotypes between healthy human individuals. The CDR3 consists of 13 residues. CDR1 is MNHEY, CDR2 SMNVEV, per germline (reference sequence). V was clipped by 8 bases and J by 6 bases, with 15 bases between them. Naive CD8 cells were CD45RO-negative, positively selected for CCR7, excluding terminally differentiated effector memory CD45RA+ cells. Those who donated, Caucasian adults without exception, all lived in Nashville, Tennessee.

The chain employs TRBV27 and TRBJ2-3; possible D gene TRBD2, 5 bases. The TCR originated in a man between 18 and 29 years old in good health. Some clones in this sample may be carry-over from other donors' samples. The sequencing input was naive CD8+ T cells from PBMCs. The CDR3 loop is CASGLARRDTQYF. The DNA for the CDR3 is TGTGCCAGCGGGTTAGCGAGGCGTGATACGCAGTATTTT.